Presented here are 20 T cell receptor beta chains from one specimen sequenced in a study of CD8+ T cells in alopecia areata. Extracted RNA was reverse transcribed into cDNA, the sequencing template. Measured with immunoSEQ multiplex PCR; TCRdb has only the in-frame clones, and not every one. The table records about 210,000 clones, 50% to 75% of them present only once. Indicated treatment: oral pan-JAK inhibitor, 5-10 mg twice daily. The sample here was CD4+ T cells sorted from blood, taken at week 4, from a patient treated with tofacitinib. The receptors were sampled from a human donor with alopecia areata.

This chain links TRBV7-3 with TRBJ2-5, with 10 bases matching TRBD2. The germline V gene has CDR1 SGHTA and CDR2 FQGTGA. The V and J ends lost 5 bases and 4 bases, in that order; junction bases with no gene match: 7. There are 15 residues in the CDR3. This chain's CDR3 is CASSPSLAGAETQYF. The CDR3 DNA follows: TGTGCCAGCAGCCCTAGCCTAGCGGGGGCAGAGACCCAGTACTTC.

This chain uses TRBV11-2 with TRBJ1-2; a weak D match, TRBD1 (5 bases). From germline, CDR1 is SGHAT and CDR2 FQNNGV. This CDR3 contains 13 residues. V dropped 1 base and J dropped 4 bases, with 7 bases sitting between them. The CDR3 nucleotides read TGTGCCAGCAGCTTAGTCGGGGGCTATGGCTACACCTTC. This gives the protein CASSLVGGYGYTF.

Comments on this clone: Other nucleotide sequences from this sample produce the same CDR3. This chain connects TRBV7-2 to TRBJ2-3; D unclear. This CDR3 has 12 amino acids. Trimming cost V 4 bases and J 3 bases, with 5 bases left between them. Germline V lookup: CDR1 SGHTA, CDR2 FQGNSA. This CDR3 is CASSSYTDTQYF. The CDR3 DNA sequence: TGTGCCAGCAGCTCCTATACAGATACGCAGTATTTT.

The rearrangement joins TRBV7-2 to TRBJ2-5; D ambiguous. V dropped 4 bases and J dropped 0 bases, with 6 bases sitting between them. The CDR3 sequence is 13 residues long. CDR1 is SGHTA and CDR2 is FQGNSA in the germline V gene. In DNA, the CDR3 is TGTGCCAGCAGCTCGAAGAACCAAGAGACCCAGTACTTC. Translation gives CASSSKNQETQYF.

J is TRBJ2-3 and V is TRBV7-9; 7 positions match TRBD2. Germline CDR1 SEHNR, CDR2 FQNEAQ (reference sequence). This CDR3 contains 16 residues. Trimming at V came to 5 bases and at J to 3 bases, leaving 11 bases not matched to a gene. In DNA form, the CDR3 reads TGTGCCAGCAGCCCCGTGGGGCTAGCGGTAACAGATACGCAGTATTTT. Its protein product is CASSPVGLAVTDTQYF.

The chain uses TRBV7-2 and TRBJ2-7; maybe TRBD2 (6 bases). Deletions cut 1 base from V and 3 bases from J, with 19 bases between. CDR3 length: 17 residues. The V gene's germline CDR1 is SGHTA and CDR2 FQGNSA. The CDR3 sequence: CASSLVGETRGSYEQYF. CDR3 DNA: TGTGCCAGCAGCTTAGTGGGGGAGACTAGAGGGAGCTACGAGCAGTACTTC.

The CDR3 nucleotides read TGTGCCAGCCCGGGAGGGGATACGCAGTATTTT. Translated: CASPGGDTQYF. The V gene is TRBV2, the J gene TRBJ2-3, with 8 bases aligning to TRBD2. V lost 8 bases and J lost 6; bases outside the gene matches: 1. The CDR3 totals 11 residues. Germline CDR1 is SNHLY and CDR2 is FYNNEI.

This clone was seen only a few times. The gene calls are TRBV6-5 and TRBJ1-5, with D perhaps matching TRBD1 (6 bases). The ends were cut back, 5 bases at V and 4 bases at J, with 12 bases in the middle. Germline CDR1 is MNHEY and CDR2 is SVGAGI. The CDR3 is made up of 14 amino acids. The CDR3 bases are TGTGCCAGCAGTCAACAGGGACCTAATCAGCCCCAGCATTTT. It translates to CASSQQGPNQPQHF.

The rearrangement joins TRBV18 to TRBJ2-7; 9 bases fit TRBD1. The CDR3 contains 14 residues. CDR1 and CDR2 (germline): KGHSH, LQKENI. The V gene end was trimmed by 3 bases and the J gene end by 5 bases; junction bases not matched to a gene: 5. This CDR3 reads CASSPGQGNNEQYF. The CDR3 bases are TGTGCCAGCTCACCCGGACAGGGGAACAACGAGCAGTACTTC. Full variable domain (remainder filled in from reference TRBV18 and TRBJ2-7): NAGVMQNPRHLVRRRGQEARLRCSPMKGHSHVYWYRQLPEEGLKFMVYLQKENIIDESGMPKERFSAEFPKEGPSILRIQQVVRGDSAAYFCASSPGQGNNEQYFGPGTRLTVT.

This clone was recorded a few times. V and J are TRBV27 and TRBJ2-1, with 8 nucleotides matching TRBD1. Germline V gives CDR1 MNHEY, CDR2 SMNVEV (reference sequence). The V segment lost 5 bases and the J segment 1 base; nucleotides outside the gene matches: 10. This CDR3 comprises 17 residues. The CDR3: CASSRDRLHPSYNEQFF. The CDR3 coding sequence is TGTGCCAGCAGTCGGGACAGGCTCCATCCGTCCTACAATGAGCAGTTCTTC.

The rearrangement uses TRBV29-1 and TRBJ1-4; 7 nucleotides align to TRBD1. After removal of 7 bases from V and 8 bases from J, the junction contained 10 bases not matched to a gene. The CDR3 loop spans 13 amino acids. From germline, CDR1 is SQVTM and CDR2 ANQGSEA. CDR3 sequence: CSARQGEGEKLFF. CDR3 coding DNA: TGCAGCGCTAGACAGGGTGAAGGGGAAAAACTGTTTTTT.

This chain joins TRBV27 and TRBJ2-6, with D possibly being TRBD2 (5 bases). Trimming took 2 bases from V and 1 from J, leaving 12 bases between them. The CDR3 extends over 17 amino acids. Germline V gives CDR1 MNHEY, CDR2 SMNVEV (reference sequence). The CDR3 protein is CASSLARLTSGANVLTF. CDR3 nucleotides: TGTGCCAGCAGTTTAGCCAGACTAACGTCTGGGGCCAACGTCCTGACTTTC.

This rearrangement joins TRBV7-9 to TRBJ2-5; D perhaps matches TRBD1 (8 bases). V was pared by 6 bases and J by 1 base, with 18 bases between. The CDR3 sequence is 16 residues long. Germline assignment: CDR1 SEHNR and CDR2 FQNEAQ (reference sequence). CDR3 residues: CASSRGATGGQETQYF. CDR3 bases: TGTGCCAGCAGTCGGGGGGCCACAGGGGGCCAAGAGACCCAGTACTTC.

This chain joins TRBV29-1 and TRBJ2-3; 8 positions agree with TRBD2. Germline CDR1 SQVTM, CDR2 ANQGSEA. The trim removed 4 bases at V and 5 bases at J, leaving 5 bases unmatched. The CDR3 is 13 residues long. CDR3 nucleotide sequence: TGCAGCGTTGGACGAGCGGGGGAAGATACGCAGTATTTT. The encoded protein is CSVGRAGEDTQYF.

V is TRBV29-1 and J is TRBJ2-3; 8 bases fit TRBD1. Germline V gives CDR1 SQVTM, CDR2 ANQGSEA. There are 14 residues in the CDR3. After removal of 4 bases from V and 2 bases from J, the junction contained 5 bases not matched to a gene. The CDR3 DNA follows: TGCAGCGTTGCCCAGGGGGCTACCACAGATACGCAGTATTTT. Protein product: CSVAQGATTDTQYF.

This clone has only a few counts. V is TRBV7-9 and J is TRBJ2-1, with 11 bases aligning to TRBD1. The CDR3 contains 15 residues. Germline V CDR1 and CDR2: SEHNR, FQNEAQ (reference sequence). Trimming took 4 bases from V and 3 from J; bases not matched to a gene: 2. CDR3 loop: CASSSGTGGYNEQFF. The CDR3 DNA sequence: TGTGCCAGCAGCTCTGGGACAGGGGGCTACAATGAGCAGTTCTTC.

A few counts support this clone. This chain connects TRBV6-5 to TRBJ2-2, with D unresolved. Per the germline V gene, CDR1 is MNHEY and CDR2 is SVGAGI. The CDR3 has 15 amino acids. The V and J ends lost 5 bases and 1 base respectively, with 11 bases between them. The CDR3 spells CASSPVIGNTGELFF. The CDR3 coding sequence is TGTGCCAGCAGTCCAGTCATAGGGAACACCGGGGAGCTGTTTTTT.

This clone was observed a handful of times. The CDR3 region has the DNA TGCGCCAGCAGTGCCGGGACGGAGAACACCGGGGAGCTGTTTTTT. Residues: CASSAGTENTGELFF. V and J are TRBV10-1 and TRBJ2-2; either TRBD1 or TRBD2 may supply D (5 bases each). V was cut by 4 bases and J by 1 base, with 10 bases left in between. CDR1 is WNHNN and CDR2 is SYGVQD in the germline V gene (reference sequence). CDR3 length: 15 residues.

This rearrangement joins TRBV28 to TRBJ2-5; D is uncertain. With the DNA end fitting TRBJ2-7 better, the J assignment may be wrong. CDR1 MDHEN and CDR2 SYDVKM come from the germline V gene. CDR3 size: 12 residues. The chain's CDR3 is CASSVPSYEQYF. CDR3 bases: TGTGCCAGCAGTGTACCCTCTTACGAGCAGTACTTC.

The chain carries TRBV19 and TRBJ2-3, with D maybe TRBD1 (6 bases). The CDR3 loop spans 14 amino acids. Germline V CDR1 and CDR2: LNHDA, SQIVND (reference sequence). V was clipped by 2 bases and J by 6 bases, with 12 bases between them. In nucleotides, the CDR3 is TGTGCCAGTAGTATAACCAGGGGTAGGGATACGCAGTATTTT. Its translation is CASSITRGRDTQYF.